This entry concerns a single TCR beta chain. The data were taken from a study of early stage breast cancer tumors. About the research overall: Around 10-fold was the mean read coverage per sample.

Germline V lookup: CDR1 SGHVS, CDR2 FQNEAQ. Between the trimmed V and J ends, which lost 5 bases and 1 base, there was a span of 11 bases. The CDR3 runs to 14 residues. Each sample had two DNA replicates, roughly 0.5 ug blood or about 1.5 ug tissue. Some clones are missing from TCRdb's copy, which holds only in-frame ones; the method was immunoSEQ multiplex PCR. This sample carries tens of thousands of clones, about 77% of them seen once, and the ten largest clones take 3.4%. The specimen was blood. This TCR derives from a person in their 40s with breast cancer. This rearrangement joins TRBV7-8 to TRBJ1-1; D remains ambiguous. In nucleotides, the CDR3 is TGTGCCAGCAGCCCAGGCCCCGGGAACACTGAAGCTTTCTTT. This gives the protein CASSPGPGNTEAFF.